These 30 T cell receptor beta chains were sequenced from one sample in a study of identical twins. Using its own MiXCR run on the 5' RACE reads, TCRdb lists one record per CDR3 protein. The data contain under 400,000 distinct CDR3 sequences, roughly 9% of them singletons. Specimen: naive T cells sorted from blood. All receptors come from a woman in her 50s in good health.

This clonotype has a handful of counts. The chain joins TRBV7-8 to TRBJ2-5, with a possible D match to TRBD2 (5 bases). Deletions cut 4 bases from V and 1 base from J, with 19 bases between. CDR1 is SGHVS and CDR2 is FQNEAQ in the germline V gene. This CDR3 has 17 residues. The CDR3 sequence: CASSSLTWWETQETQYF. The CDR3 DNA is TGTGCCAGCAGCTCTCTCACCTGGTGGGAGACCCAAGAGACCCAGTACTTC.

This clonotype turned up a few times. The chain carries TRBV16 and TRBJ1-2; D is uncertain. The CDR3 consists of 16 residues. Germline assignment: CDR1 KGHSY and CDR2 FQNENV. Trimming stripped 0 bases from V and 0 bases from J, with 11 bases between. The CDR3 DNA follows: TGTGCCAGCAGCCAATCTCGGCAGTCCGCTAACTATGGCTACACCTTC. It translates to CASSQSRQSANYGYTF.

J is TRBJ2-1 and V is TRBV11-2; 10 bases are shared with TRBD1. The CDR3 consists of 15 residues. Germline V lookup: CDR1 SGHAT, CDR2 FQNNGV. With V trimmed by 1 base and J by 6 bases, 3 bases remained unmatched. The CDR3 is CASSLGQGAINEQFF. CDR3 nucleotides: TGTGCCAGCAGCTTAGGACAGGGGGCGATCAATGAGCAGTTCTTC.

This clonotype turned up a few times. This sequence joins TRBV7-9 and TRBJ2-2, with a possible D match to TRBD1 (5 bases). The CDR3 loop spans 14 amino acids. Germline V gene lookup returns CDR1 SEHNR and CDR2 FQNEAQ (reference sequence). Trimming pared 5 bases from V and 7 bases from J, leaving 14 bases between. The CDR3 protein is CASSQGLLRGELFF. As DNA, the CDR3 is TGTGCCAGCAGCCAGGGCCTATTGCGCGGGGAGCTGTTTTTT.

This clonotype turned up a few times. This chain joins TRBV20-1 and TRBJ1-1; the D is unclear. V lost 0 bases and J lost 10, with 12 bases in between. Germline CDR1 reads DFQATT; CDR2 reads SNEGSKA (reference sequence). This CDR3 spans 12 amino acids. The CDR3 here is CSARDRYMRAFF. Here the CDR3 DNA reads TGCAGTGCTAGAGATCGATACATGAGAGCTTTCTTT.

Only a few counts were recorded for this clonotype. The rearrangement links TRBV20-1 to TRBJ1-2; D uncertain. The CDR3 has 13 residues. CDR1 DFQATT and CDR2 SNEGSKA come from the germline V gene (reference sequence). Trimming stripped 0 bases from V and 1 base from J, with 6 bases between. CDR3 in amino acids: CSARDGVNYGYTF. DNA for the CDR3: TGCAGTGCTAGAGATGGGGTTAACTATGGCTACACCTTC.

This clonotype was observed at least ten times. The rearrangement joins TRBV20-1 to TRBJ1-3; D uncertain. V lost 5 bases to trimming and J lost 0 bases, with 14 bases between them. In germline, CDR1 is DFQATT, CDR2 SNEGSKA (reference sequence). The CDR3 consists of 15 residues. The CDR3 DNA follows: TGCAGTGCTCTGGCAGGTAGTCCCTCTGGAAACACCATATATTTT. Residues: CSALAGSPSGNTIYF.

The rearrangement joins TRBV19 to TRBJ2-1, with D uncertain. V lost 0 bases and J 9 bases, leaving 12 bases between the germline ends. Germline V CDR1 and CDR2: LNHDA, SQIVND (reference sequence). The length of the CDR3 is 14 residues. For the CDR3, the DNA is TGTGCCAGTAGTATAGATCTAGGTTTCACTGAGCAGTTCTTC. Translation gives CASSIDLGFTEQFF.

This clonotype was observed a handful of times. V gene TRBV19 combines with J gene TRBJ2-1, with 9 nucleotides matching TRBD2. With V trimmed by 3 bases and J by 5 bases, 8 bases remained unmatched. This CDR3 has 16 residues. Germline V gives CDR1 LNHDA, CDR2 SQIVND (reference sequence). CDR3 bases: TGTGCCAGTAGTATTCGCGGGAGGGCCAGGGACAATGAGCAGTTCTTC. Translating it yields CASSIRGRARDNEQFF.

This clonotype was observed a handful of times. The genes are TRBV19 and TRBJ2-1, with 13 nucleotides matching TRBD2. The CDR3 totals 18 residues. Germline loops: CDR1 LNHDA, CDR2 SQIVND (reference sequence). J was trimmed by 2 bases and V by 6 bases; bases with no gene match: 10. The CDR3 DNA reads TGTGCCAGTAGAGCCGGGACTAGCGGGACCAGAACCTACAATGAGCAGTTCTTC. It translates to CASRAGTSGTRTYNEQFF.

The chain recombines TRBV7-8 with TRBJ2-7; TRBD2 matches at 12 bases. The J segment lost 5 bases and the V segment lost 6 bases, leaving 11 bases of the junction unmatched. This CDR3 spans 16 amino acids. Germline V gene sequence: CDR1 SGHVS, CDR2 FQNEAQ. The CDR3 loop is CASSPTTSGSRHEQYF. CDR3 bases: TGTGCCAGCAGTCCTACGACTAGCGGGAGCCGTCACGAGCAGTACTTC. Based on the CDR3 plus reference TRBV7-8 and TRBJ2-7, the full variable domain is GAGVSQSPRYKVAKRGQDVALRCDPISGHVSLFWYQQALGQGPEFLTYFQNEAQLDKSGLPSDRFFAERPEGSVSTLKIQRTQQEDSAVYLCASSPTTSGSRHEQYFGPGTRLTVT.

This clonotype has a handful of counts. CDR3 coding DNA: TGTGCCAGCAGCCAAGAAGGGCTAGCGGGCCCATACAATGAGCAGTTCTTC. Translating it yields CASSQEGLAGPYNEQFF. The rearrangement joins TRBV3-1 to TRBJ2-1, with 8 bases lining up with TRBD2. This CDR3 has 17 amino acids. Germline V CDR1 and CDR2: LGHDT, YNNKEL (reference sequence). The junction had 8 bases not matched to a gene; V was cut back by 0 bases and J by 4 bases.

This clonotype was detected ten times or more. The chain couples TRBV3-1 to TRBJ2-1; 13 bases are shared with TRBD2. The CDR3 consists of 15 residues. Looked up from germline, CDR1 is LGHDT and CDR2 is YNNKEL (reference sequence). The V gene end was trimmed by 6 bases and the J gene end by 8 bases; junction bases not matched to a gene: 7. The DNA of the CDR3 is TGTGCCAGCAGGGGCGGACTAGCGGGAGTGGATGAGCAGTTCTTC. It is translated as CASRGGLAGVDEQFF.

V gene TRBV12-3 or TRBV12-4 combines with J gene TRBJ1-5; D is unclear. V lost 6 bases and J lost 9, with 12 bases in between. The CDR3 has 12 amino acids. Here the CDR3 DNA reads TGTGCCAGCAGCCCATCGGATCGGCCCCAGCATTTT. Its translation is CASSPSDRPQHF.

The chain carries TRBV4-1 and TRBJ2-7, with 7 bases identical to TRBD1. The CDR3 runs 16 residues. J gave up 2 bases and V 1 base, and 8 bases lay outside the gene matches. Germline assignment: CDR1 MGHRA and CDR2 YSYEKL. The CDR3 spells CASSQADTGETYEQYF. The CDR3 DNA follows: TGCGCCAGCAGCCAAGCGGACACAGGGGAAACCTACGAGCAGTACTTC.

This clonotype was detected ten times or more. The V gene is TRBV7-3, the J gene TRBJ2-3; no reliable D call. CDR3 size: 12 residues. CDR1 and CDR2 (germline): SGHTA, FQGTGA. With 5 bases removed from V and 6 bases from J, the gap between germline ends came to 9 bases. The CDR3 nucleotides read TGTGCCAGCAGCCTCTCAGACGATACGCAGTATTTT. Its translation: CASSLSDDTQYF.

This clonotype was recorded many times. The chain is built from TRBV24-1 and TRBJ2-1; the match to TRBD2 covers 9 bases. The J segment lost 9 bases and the V segment lost 5 bases, leaving 16 bases of the junction unmatched. The CDR3 is made up of 17 amino acids. The germline CDR1 and CDR2 sequences are KGHDR and SFDVKD. This chain's CDR3 is CATSVPRWLAGYSEQFF. CDR3 DNA: TGTGCCACCAGTGTCCCCCGGTGGCTAGCGGGATATAGTGAGCAGTTCTTC.

There are a few counts of this clonotype. This CDR3 reads CASSLQGGPYNEQFF. CDR3 sequence (DNA): TGTGCCAGCAGCTTACAGGGGGGTCCCTACAATGAGCAGTTCTTC. The V gene is TRBV11-2, the J gene TRBJ2-1; D is possibly TRBD1 (7 bases). The CDR3 consists of 15 residues. Trimming removed 2 bases from V and 2 bases from J, with 10 bases in between. Germline lookup yields CDR1 SGHAT and CDR2 FQNNGV.

This chain uses TRBV11-2 with TRBJ2-7, with TRBD1 identical over 10 bases. CDR1 SGHAT and CDR2 FQNNGV come from the germline V gene. The CDR3 is 14 residues long. Trimming removed 5 bases from V and 7 bases from J; junction bases left unmatched: 8. In nucleotides, the CDR3 is TGTGCCAGCAGCACCCGGGACAGGGGTTTGGAGCAGTACGTC. As protein: CASSTRDRGLEQYV.

This clonotype came up a few times. The rearrangement links TRBV29-1 to TRBJ2-5, with 7 bases that match TRBD2. The CDR3 length is 13 residues. Trimming cost V 3 bases and J 4 bases; bases outside gene matches: 5. Germline assignment: CDR1 SQVTM and CDR2 ANQGSEA. The DNA for the CDR3 is TGCAGCGTTGAGCGGGACTACCGAGAGACCCAGTACTTC. Translated, it gives CSVERDYRETQYF. Full variable domain (remainder filled in from reference TRBV29-1 and TRBJ2-5): SAVISQKPSRDICQRGTSLTIQCQVDSQVTMMFWYRQQPGQSLTLIATANQGSEATYESGFVIDKFPISRPNLTFSTLTVSNMSPEDSSIYLCSVERDYRETQYFGPGTRLLVL.

The genes are TRBV6-6 and TRBJ2-7, with 7 bases that match TRBD2. V trimming: 6 bases; J trimming: 2 bases; junction bases outside the gene matches: 13. The CDR3 is 16 amino acids. CDR1 MNHNY and CDR2 SVGAGI come from the germline V gene (reference sequence). DNA for the CDR3: TGTGCCAGCAGCCACACCTCTCTAGCGGCGCCCTACGAGCAGTACTTC. It encodes CASSHTSLAAPYEQYF.

A word on this clonotype: This is likely a read error, given that the CDR3 carries no conserved phenylalanine or tryptophan at its end. The V call is TRBV9, the J call TRBJ2-7; no reliable D call. The CDR3 is 13 residues long. Germline V gene data show CDR1 as SGDLS and CDR2 as YYNGEE. V was cut by 2 bases and J by 6 bases, with 12 bases left in between. The CDR3 nucleotides are TGTGCCAGCAGCGTGTCCAGCCTGGGCGAGCAGTACTGC. Translation: CASSVSSLGEQYC.

This clonotype came up many times. V and J are TRBV11-2 and TRBJ2-4; D is unclear. CDR3 size: 15 residues. The V end lost 4 bases, the J end lost 5 bases, and 15 bases lay between the germline ends. The germline gives CDR1 SGHAT, CDR2 FQNNGV. CDR3 in amino acids: CASSSVKGGENIQYF. As DNA, the CDR3 is TGTGCCAGCAGCTCGGTAAAGGGCGGAGAAAACATTCAGTACTTC.

The table lists this clonotype with many counts. This chain links TRBV11-2 with TRBJ2-3, with 11 positions matching TRBD2. This CDR3 is built from 15 residues. Germline values: CDR1 SGHAT, CDR2 FQNNGV. J lost 7 bases, V lost 4 bases, and 7 bases had no gene match. CDR3 amino acids: CASSSIAGGRNTQYF. CDR3 nucleotides: TGTGCCAGCAGCTCGATAGCGGGAGGGAGGAATACGCAGTATTTT. The whole variable domain, remainder taken from reference TRBV11-2 and TRBJ2-3, is EAGVAQSPRYKIIEKRQSVAFWCNPISGHATLYWYQQILGQGPKLLIQFQNNGVVDDSQLPKDRFSAERLKGVDSTLKIQPAKLEDSAVYLCASSSIAGGRNTQYFGPGTRLTVL.

The chain is built from TRBV30 and TRBJ1-5; the match to TRBD1 covers 9 bases. CDR1 is GTSNPN and CDR2 is SVGIG in the germline V gene (reference sequence). The CDR3 length is 16 residues. J was trimmed by 1 base and V by 4 bases; bases with no gene match: 8. CDR3 protein: CAWKLQGALSNQPQHF. The CDR3 nucleotides read TGTGCCTGGAAGTTACAGGGGGCGTTAAGCAATCAGCCCCAGCATTTT.

This clonotype was counted many times. The chain combines TRBV3-1 with TRBJ2-7; a possible D gene is TRBD2 (5 bases). Trimming removed 4 bases at V and 3 bases at J, with 10 bases between. The CDR3 consists of 13 residues. The germline V gene encodes CDR1 LGHDT and CDR2 YNNKEL (reference sequence). The CDR3 DNA follows: TGTGCCAGCAGCCCCAATGACTACTACGAGCAGTACTTC. Encoded protein: CASSPNDYYEQYF.

This chain uses TRBV6-4 with TRBJ1-1; D not resolved. The CDR3 has 13 residues. CDR1 and CDR2 (germline): MRHNA, SNTAGT. The germline V and J ends were trimmed by 2 bases and 1 base, with 5 bases remaining between them. CDR3 sequence: CASSDRTNTEAFF. The DNA for the CDR3 is TGTGCCAGCAGTGACCGTACGAACACTGAAGCTTTCTTT.

The chain is built from TRBV20-1 and TRBJ2-7; the D gene is possibly TRBD1 (5 bases). Trimming shortened V by 0 bases and J by 2 bases, and 17 bases separated the two germline ends. CDR1 DFQATT and CDR2 SNEGSKA come from the germline V gene (reference sequence). CDR3 size: 16 residues. CDR3 residues: CSARDLGAFDPYEQYV. In DNA form, the CDR3 reads TGCAGTGCTAGAGATCTAGGGGCCTTTGACCCCTACGAGCAGTACGTC.

This clonotype was counted at least ten times. This chain uses TRBV7-6 with TRBJ2-1; 11 bases fit TRBD2. CDR1 and CDR2 from the germline V gene are SGHVS and FNYEAQ. Losses at the gene ends were 4 bases for V and 12 bases for J; bases not matched to a gene: 14. This CDR3 is 16 amino acids long. CDR3 sequence reads: CASSSRPGLAVIRQFF. The CDR3 nucleotides are TGTGCCAGCAGCTCCAGACCGGGACTAGCGGTGATTAGGCAGTTCTTC. Using reference TRBV7-6 and TRBJ2-1 for the parts outside the CDR3, the full variable domain is GAGVSQSPRYKVTKRGQDVALRCDPISGHVSLYWYRQALGQGPEFLTYFNYEAQQDKSGLPNDRFSAERPEGSISTLTIQRTEQRDSAMYRCASSSRPGLAVIRQFFGPGTRLTVL.

This clonotype was observed at least ten times. The chain uses TRBV5-1 and TRBJ2-3, with D perhaps matching TRBD1 or TRBD2 (6 bases each). The CDR3 consists of 14 residues. From germline, CDR1 is SGHRS and CDR2 YFSETQ. The CDR3 here is CATRISGATDTQYF. For the CDR3, the DNA is TGCGCAACAAGGATATCGGGGGCAACAGATACGCAGTATTTT.